The rows below give T cell receptor beta chains drawn from one sample of a study of T-cell reconstitution after alpha-beta-depleted transplantation in children. TCRdb re-derived calls from the PCR reads in MiXCR, one entry per CDR3 protein. The repertoire holds just over 200,000 distinct CDR3 sequences, with about 8.7% as singletons. Sample: PBMCs, mostly from graft donor cells, taken 360 days after TCRalphabeta/CD19-depleted stem cell transplant. These TCRs come from a male patient between 2 and 15 years old who had a stem cell transplant for acute myeloid leukemia, so the T cells may come from the graft donor. Both conserved end residues are part of each CDR3. The D gene is left open where the match is weak. Clone size is stated in some rows and not others, as once, few, many or a class when expanded.

many	TRBD2	TRBV4-2	TRBJ2-7	TGTGCCAGCAGCCGAAGAATTCTAGCGGGAGAATTTGGGCGGTTCTACGAGCAGTACTTC	CASSRRILAGEFGRFYEQYF
many	.	TRBV29-1	TRBJ1-2	TGCAGCGTTGGTGGCTATGGCTACACCTTC	CSVGGYGYTF
.	TRBD2	TRBV29-1	TRBJ2-5	TGCAGCGTGGCCGATAGCGGGGGAGAGGAGACCCAGTACTTC	CSVADSGGEETQYF
.	TRBD2	TRBV27	TRBJ2-7	TGTGCCAGCAGTCCCGGGACTAGCGGGATTGAGCAGTACTTC	CASSPGTSGIEQYF
many	.	TRBV20-1	TRBJ1-3	TGCAGTGCTAGGGGGGGGGTTGGAAACACCATATATTTT	CSARGGVGNTIYF
many	.	TRBV20-1	TRBJ1-1	TGCAGTGCGCGGAGGGAGCGAGGAGCTTTCTTT	CSARRERGAFF
.	.	TRBV19	TRBJ2-2	TGTGCCAGTAGTATAACCCTCACGCGCCCCGGGGAGCTGTTTTTT	CASSITLTRPGELFF
few	TRBD2	TRBV3-1	TRBJ2-1	TGTGCCAGCAGCCCTTCTAGCGGGGGTTACAATGAGCAGTTCTTC	CASSPSSGGYNEQFF
.	.	TRBV7-3	TRBJ1-1	TGTGCCAGCAGCTTAATGGGGGCGGGGGCCACTGAAGCTTTCTTT	CASSLMGAGATEAFF
.	.	TRBV29-1	TRBJ2-7	TGCAGCGTCGCAGCCGCCAGCTCCTACGAGCAGTACTTC	CSVAAASSYEQYF